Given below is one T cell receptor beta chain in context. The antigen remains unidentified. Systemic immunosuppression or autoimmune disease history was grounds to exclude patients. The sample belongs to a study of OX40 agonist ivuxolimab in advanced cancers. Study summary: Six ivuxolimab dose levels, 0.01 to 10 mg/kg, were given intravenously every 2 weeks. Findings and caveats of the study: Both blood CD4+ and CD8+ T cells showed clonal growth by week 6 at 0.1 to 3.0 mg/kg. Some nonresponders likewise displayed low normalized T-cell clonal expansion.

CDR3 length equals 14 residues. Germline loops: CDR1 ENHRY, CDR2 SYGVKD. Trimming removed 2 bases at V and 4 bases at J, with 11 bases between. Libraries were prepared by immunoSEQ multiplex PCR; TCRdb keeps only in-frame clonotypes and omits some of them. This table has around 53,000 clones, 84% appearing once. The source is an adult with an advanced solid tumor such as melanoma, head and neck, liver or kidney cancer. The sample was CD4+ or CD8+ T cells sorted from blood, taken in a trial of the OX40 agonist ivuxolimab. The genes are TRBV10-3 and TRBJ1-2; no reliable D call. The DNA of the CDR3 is TGTGCCATCAGTGAGATAAAGAACCTCTATGGCTACACCTTC. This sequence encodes CAISEIKNLYGYTF.